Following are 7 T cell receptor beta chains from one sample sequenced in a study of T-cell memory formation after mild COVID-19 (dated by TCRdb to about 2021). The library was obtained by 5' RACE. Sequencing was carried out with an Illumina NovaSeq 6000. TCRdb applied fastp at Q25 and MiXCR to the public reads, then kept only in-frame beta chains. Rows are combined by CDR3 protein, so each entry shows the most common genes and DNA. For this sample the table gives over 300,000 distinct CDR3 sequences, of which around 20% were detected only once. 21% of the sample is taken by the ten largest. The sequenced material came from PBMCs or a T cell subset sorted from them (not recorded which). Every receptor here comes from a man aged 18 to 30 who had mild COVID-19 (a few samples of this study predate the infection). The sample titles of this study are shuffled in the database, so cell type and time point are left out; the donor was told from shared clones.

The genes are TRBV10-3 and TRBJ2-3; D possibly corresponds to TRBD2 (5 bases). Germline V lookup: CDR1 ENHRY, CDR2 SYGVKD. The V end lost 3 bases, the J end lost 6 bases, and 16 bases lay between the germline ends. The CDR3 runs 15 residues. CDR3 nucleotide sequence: TGTGCCATCAGTGACGAGCGGCGCGGGTGGGATACGCAGTATTTT. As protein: CAISDERRGWDTQYF.

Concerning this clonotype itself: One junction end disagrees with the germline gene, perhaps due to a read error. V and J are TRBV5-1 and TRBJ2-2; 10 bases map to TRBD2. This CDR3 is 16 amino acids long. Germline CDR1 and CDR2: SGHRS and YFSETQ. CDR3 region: CASRRLAGDYTWELFF. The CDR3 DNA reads TGCGCCAGCAGGAGGCTAGCGGGGGACTACACCTGGGAGCTGTTTTTT. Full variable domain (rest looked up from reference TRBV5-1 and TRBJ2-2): KAGVTQTPRYLIKTRGQQVTLSCSPISGHRSVSWYQQTPGQGLQFLFEYFSETQRNKGNFPGRFSGRQFSNSRSEMNVSTLELGDSALYLCASRRLAGDYTWELFFGEGSRLTVL.

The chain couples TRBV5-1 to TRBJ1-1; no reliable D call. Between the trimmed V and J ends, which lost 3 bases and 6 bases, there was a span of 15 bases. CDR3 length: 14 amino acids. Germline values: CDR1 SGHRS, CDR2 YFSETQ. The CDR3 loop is CASSSDLGSAEAFF. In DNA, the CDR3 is TGCGCCAGCAGCTCGGACTTGGGCTCGGCTGAAGCTTTCTTT.

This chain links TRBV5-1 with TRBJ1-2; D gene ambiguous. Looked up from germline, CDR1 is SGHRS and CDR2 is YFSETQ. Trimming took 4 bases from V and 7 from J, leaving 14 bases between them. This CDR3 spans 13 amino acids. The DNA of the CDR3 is TGCGCCAGCAGCCGGACCCAGGTCGGTGGCTACACCTTC. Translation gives CASSRTQVGGYTF.

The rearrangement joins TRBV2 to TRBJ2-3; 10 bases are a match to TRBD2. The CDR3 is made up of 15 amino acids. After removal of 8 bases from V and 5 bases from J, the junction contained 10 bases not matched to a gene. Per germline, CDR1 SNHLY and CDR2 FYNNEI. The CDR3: CASAPLAGNVDTQYF. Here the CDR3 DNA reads TGTGCCAGCGCCCCACTAGCGGGGAATGTAGATACGCAGTATTTT.

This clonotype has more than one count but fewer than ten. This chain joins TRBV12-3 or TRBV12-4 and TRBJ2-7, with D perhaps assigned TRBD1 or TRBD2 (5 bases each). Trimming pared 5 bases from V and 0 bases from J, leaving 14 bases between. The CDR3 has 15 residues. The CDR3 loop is CASSPGRWSSYEQYF. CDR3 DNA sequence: TGTGCCAGCAGTCCGGGACGGTGGAGCTCCTACGAGCAGTACTTC.

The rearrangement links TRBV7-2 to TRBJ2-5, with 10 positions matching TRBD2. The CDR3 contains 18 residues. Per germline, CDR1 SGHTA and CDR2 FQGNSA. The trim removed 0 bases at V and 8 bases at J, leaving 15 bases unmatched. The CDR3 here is CASSLAVLAGVPLVTQYF. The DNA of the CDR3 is TGTGCCAGCAGCTTAGCGGTTCTAGCGGGGGTACCCCTGGTTACCCAGTACTTC.